What follows are 23 T cell receptor beta chains derived from one specimen sequenced in a study of CD8+ T cells in alopecia areata. Described treatment: oral pan-JAK inhibitor, 5-10 mg twice daily. Reverse transcription of extracted RNA yielded cDNA, which provided the sequencing template. The method was immunoSEQ multiplex PCR; TCRdb's version includes in-frame clones alone and lacks a portion of them. The repertoire includes about 210,000 clones, around 66% of them detected once, and over 1% sits in the top ten. The specimen was CD4+ T cells sorted from blood, collected around week 42, from a patient treated with tofacitinib. All receptors come from a human donor with alopecia areata.

The chain recombines TRBV25-1 with TRBJ1-6, with D unresolved. The V and J ends lost 3 bases and 7 bases respectively, with 13 bases between them. Germline lookup yields CDR1 MGHDK and CDR2 SYGVNS. CDR3 length: 15 residues. CDR3 amino acids: CASSELIGPNSPLHF. In DNA, the CDR3 is TGTGCCAGCAGTGAGTTGATAGGGCCGAATTCACCCCTCCACTTT.

This clone was detected a few times. The rearrangement joins TRBV19 to TRBJ2-3; TRBD2 is a possible D gene (6 bases). The CDR3 is 16 residues long. Trimming stripped 3 bases from V and 5 bases from J, with 18 bases between. Germline values: CDR1 LNHDA, CDR2 SQIVND (reference sequence). The CDR3 loop is CASSMGIAAPGDTQYF. The CDR3 coding sequence is TGTGCCAGTAGTATGGGAATAGCGGCCCCCGGAGATACGCAGTATTTT.

Here the CDR3 DNA reads TGTGCCAGCAGCTTAAATGTGGGGGAGCAGTTCTTC. Protein product: CASSLNVGEQFF. The V and J genes are TRBV7-9 and TRBJ2-1; D gene uncertain. In germline, CDR1 is SEHNR, CDR2 FQNEAQ (reference sequence). The CDR3 loop spans 12 amino acids. V lost 2 bases and J lost 10, with 9 bases in between.

This chain joins TRBV7-8 and TRBJ1-5; unclear D gene. The CDR3 spans 13 residues. The V end lost 1 base, the J end lost 8 bases, and 9 bases lay between the germline ends. Germline values: CDR1 SGHVS, CDR2 FQNEAQ. This chain's CDR3 is CASSLGGKEPQHF. The CDR3 DNA reads TGTGCCAGCAGCTTAGGTGGTAAGGAGCCCCAGCATTTT. Full variable domain (remainder filled in from reference TRBV7-8 and TRBJ1-5): GAGVSQSPRYKVAKRGQDVALRCDPISGHVSLFWYQQALGQGPEFLTYFQNEAQLDKSGLPSDRFFAERPEGSVSTLKIQRTQQEDSAVYLCASSLGGKEPQHFGDGTRLSIL.

The chain couples TRBV2 to TRBJ2-5; TRBD1 agrees at 8 bases. CDR1 and CDR2 (germline): SNHLY, FYNNEI. The length of the CDR3 is 12 residues. J gave up 5 bases and V 10 bases, and 6 bases lay outside the gene matches. The CDR3 protein is CATRQGWETQYF. CDR3 sequence (DNA): TGTGCCACCCGACAGGGGTGGGAGACCCAGTACTTC. Looking up the rest from reference TRBV2 and TRBJ2-5 gives the full variable domain: EPEVTQTPSHQVTQMGQEVILRCVPISNHLYFYWYRQILGQKVEFLVSFYNNEISEKSEIFDDQFSVERPDGSNFTLKIRSTKLEDSAMYFCATRQGWETQYFGPGTRLLVL.

The J gene is TRBJ2-3, the V gene TRBV5-1; no reliable D call. The CDR3 extends over 14 amino acids. Germline CDR1 and CDR2: SGHRS and YFSETQ. V lost 1 base and J lost 10, with 16 bases in between. The CDR3 DNA sequence: TGCGCCAGCAGCTTGAGCTTTGGCGGCGACTCGCAGTATTTT. Translation gives CASSLSFGGDSQYF.

The CDR3 DNA reads as TGCGCCAGCAGCCACACGGACAGGGCCTACGAGCAGTACTTC. Translated: CASSHTDRAYEQYF. V and J are TRBV4-1 and TRBJ2-7; the match to TRBD1 covers 8 bases. After removal of 3 bases from V and 2 bases from J, the junction contained 3 bases not matched to a gene. The CDR3 is 14 residues long. Germline values: CDR1 MGHRA, CDR2 YSYEKL.

This clone showed up just a few times. This same CDR3 is encoded by further DNA sequences in the sample. The chain links TRBV7-2 to TRBJ2-4, with TRBD1 identical over 11 bases. The CDR3 sequence is 15 residues long. Germline V gene lookup returns CDR1 SGHTA and CDR2 FQGNSA. V shed 1 base, J shed 9 bases, and the junction held 5 bases outside the gene matches. The CDR3 reads CASSLGGTGGGIQYF. The CDR3 bases are TGTGCCAGCAGCTTAGGGGGGACAGGGGGTGGCATTCAGTACTTC.

The gene calls are TRBV7-8 and TRBJ2-2; tentative D call: TRBD1 (5 bases). Germline V gene data show CDR1 as SGHVS and CDR2 as FQNEAQ. This CDR3 contains 15 residues. The V gene lost 2 bases and the J gene lost 2 bases, with 9 bases spanning the gap. The DNA for the CDR3 is TGTGCCAGCAGCTTACCCGACAGAAACACCGGGGAGCTGTTTTTT. As protein: CASSLPDRNTGELFF. Variable domain in full (rest from reference TRBV7-8 and TRBJ2-2): GAGVSQSPRYKVAKRGQDVALRCDPISGHVSLFWYQQALGQGPEFLTYFQNEAQLDKSGLPSDRFFAERPEGSVSTLKIQRTQQEDSAVYLCASSLPDRNTGELFFGEGSRLTVL.

This clone was detected a few times. The chain couples TRBV27 to TRBJ1-6; D uncertain. The CDR3 totals 15 residues. The V gene's germline CDR1 is MNHEY and CDR2 SMNVEV (reference sequence). Trimming removed 11 bases from V and 8 bases from J, with 22 bases in between. DNA of the CDR3: TGTGCCTGCTCCGATACATCAGAGTCCTATTCACCCCTCCACTTT. Amino acids: CACSDTSESYSPLHF.

This clone has more than one count but fewer than ten. The V gene is TRBV7-2, the J gene TRBJ1-2; D is perhaps TRBD1 (5 bases). The CDR3 contains 15 residues. CDR1 is SGHTA and CDR2 is FQGNSA in the germline V gene. V was cut by 4 bases and J by 1 base, with 13 bases left in between. This CDR3 reads CASSSRQRGNYGYTF. In DNA form, the CDR3 reads TGTGCCAGCAGCTCTAGACAGCGCGGTAACTATGGCTACACCTTC.

The chain joins TRBV29-1 to TRBJ2-7, with D tentatively TRBD1 or TRBD2 (5 bases each). The CDR3 consists of 15 residues. The germline V and J ends were trimmed by 4 bases and 6 bases, with 22 bases remaining between them. Germline V gene sequence: CDR1 SQVTM, CDR2 ANQGSEA. The CDR3, as DNA: TGCAGCGTTGTGGGAGTCCGGGACCGACGTTTCGAGCAGTACTTC. This translates into CSVVGVRDRRFEQYF.

The CDR3 reads CASSSGPSSYEQYF. CDR3 DNA sequence: TGCGCCAGCAGCTCGGGACCGTCCTCGTACGAGCAGTACTTC. The gene calls are TRBV5-1 and TRBJ2-7; D is perhaps TRBD1 or TRBD2 (5 bases each). The germline gives CDR1 SGHRS, CDR2 YFSETQ. Deletions cut 3 bases from V and 4 bases from J, with 14 bases between. This CDR3 has 14 residues.

This rearrangement joins TRBV6-1 to TRBJ2-7; D is undetermined. V lost 8 bases and J lost 3, with 11 bases in between. The CDR3 length is 12 residues. Germline V gene sequence: CDR1 MNHNS, CDR2 SASEGT. CDR3 sequence: CASDSQRYEQYF. CDR3 nucleotide sequence: TGTGCCAGCGATAGCCAGCGCTACGAGCAGTACTTC.

The chain joins TRBV19 to TRBJ1-5; 7 nucleotides match TRBD1. CDR1 and CDR2 (germline): LNHDA, SQIVND (reference sequence). The J segment lost 3 bases and the V segment lost 7 bases, leaving 9 bases of the junction unmatched. The CDR3 loop spans 15 amino acids. This CDR3 is CASKAGTVDNQPQHF. CDR3 nucleotides: TGTGCCAGTAAAGCCGGGACAGTGGACAATCAGCCCCAGCATTTT.

The chain combines TRBV2 with TRBJ2-7; 12 nucleotides agree with TRBD1. This CDR3 is 15 amino acids long. Germline lookup yields CDR1 SNHLY and CDR2 FYNNEI. The ends lost 3 bases at V and 2 bases at J; junction bases unmatched: 2. CDR3 loop: CASSEGTGGPYEQYF. As DNA, the CDR3 is TGTGCCAGCAGTGAGGGGACAGGGGGCCCCTACGAGCAGTACTTC.

V gene TRBV29-1 combines with J gene TRBJ1-2, with D hard to call. Trimming removed 6 bases at V and 0 bases at J, with 11 bases between. The CDR3 is 13 residues long. CDR1 is SQVTM and CDR2 is ANQGSEA in the germline V gene. The CDR3 region is CSVHPPSNYGYTF. The CDR3 DNA sequence: TGCAGCGTCCACCCACCATCTAACTATGGCTACACCTTC.

This clone was counted a few times. This chain connects TRBV6-6 to TRBJ2-5; D is ambiguous. Germline V lookup: CDR1 MNHNY, CDR2 SVGAGI (reference sequence). Trimming shortened V by 6 bases and J by 4 bases, and 6 bases separated the two germline ends. This CDR3 has 11 residues. In DNA, the CDR3 is TGTGCCAGCAGCGTTGGAGAGACCCAGTACTTC. Translation: CASSVGETQYF.

The chain has TRBV7-3 and TRBJ2-3; D possibly uses TRBD1 or TRBD2 (5 bases each). Germline V CDR1 and CDR2: SGHTA, FQGTGA. Trimming cost V 5 bases and J 0 bases, with 6 bases left between them. This CDR3 has 13 amino acids. For the CDR3, the DNA is TGTGCCAGCAGCCGGGACAGCACAGATACGCAGTATTTT. As protein: CASSRDSTDTQYF.

V and J are TRBV11-1 and TRBJ2-5; D remains ambiguous. Trimming shortened V by 1 base and J by 4 bases, and 4 bases separated the two germline ends. The CDR3 has 12 amino acids. Germline values: CDR1 SGHAT, CDR2 FQDESV (reference sequence). As DNA, the CDR3 is TGTGCCAGCAGCTTAGTGGGAGAGACCCAGTACTTC. Amino acid sequence: CASSLVGETQYF.

The rearrangement uses TRBV7-3 and TRBJ2-2; D unresolved. With 11 bases removed from V and 0 bases from J, the gap between germline ends came to 13 bases. Germline loops: CDR1 SGHTA, CDR2 FQGTGA. This CDR3 spans 14 amino acids. CDR3: CASGLAANTGELFF. The DNA of the CDR3 is TGTGCCTCGGGTTTGGCTGCGAACACCGGGGAGCTGTTTTTT.

The genes are TRBV18 and TRBJ1-5; D unclear. The CDR3 consists of 15 residues. CDR1 is KGHSH and CDR2 is LQKENI in the germline V gene. Trimming took 2 bases from V and 3 from J, leaving 11 bases between them. The CDR3 is CASSPSDRNNQPQHF. CDR3 in DNA: TGTGCCAGCTCACCAAGCGACCGAAACAATCAGCCCCAGCATTTT.

The chain has TRBV4-3 and TRBJ2-1, with 7 bases identical to TRBD1. Germline V gene sequence: CDR1 LGHNA, CDR2 YSLEER. Trimming cost V 3 bases and J 11 bases; bases outside gene matches: 10. The CDR3 runs 14 residues. CDR3 nucleotide sequence: TGCGCCAGCAGCCAGGGACAGCCCCCGGAGAAGCAGTTCTTC. This encodes CASSQGQPPEKQFF.